Following are 4 T cell receptor beta chains from one sample sequenced in a study of cytomegalovirus exposure and HLA in healthy donors. PCR used 60 Vbeta primers and 13 Jbeta primers. The table came from immunoSEQ multiplex PCR; TCRdb's copy has only in-frame clones and leaves some out. The sample comprises 75,000 to 85,000 clones, around three quarters of which are singletons, and over 0.95% rests with the top ten. Input material: PBMCs. The receptors derive from a male donor in good health and CMV-seronegative.

J is TRBJ2-3 and V is TRBV9; unclear D gene. The germline V gene has CDR1 SGDLS and CDR2 YYNGEE. The length of the CDR3 is 15 residues. The ends were cut back, 0 bases at V and 2 bases at J, with 10 bases in the middle. The CDR3, as DNA: TGTGCCAGCAGCGTAGAAGAGTCGAACACAGATACGCAGTATTTT. It codes for CASSVEESNTDTQYF.

The chain has TRBV19 and TRBJ1-1; possibly TRBD1 for D (6 bases). From germline, CDR1 is LNHDA and CDR2 SQIVND (reference sequence). The CDR3 has 15 residues. Trimming removed 0 bases from V and 1 base from J, with 9 bases in between. Written as DNA, the CDR3 is TGTGCCAGTAGTATAGACAGGGGTTGGAACACTGAAGCTTTCTTT. Protein sequence: CASSIDRGWNTEAFF.

The V gene is TRBV15, the J gene TRBJ2-1; TRBD2 aligns across 11 bases. The CDR3 contains 18 residues. V was clipped by 0 bases and J by 9 bases; unmatched bases: 13. CDR1 LNHNV and CDR2 YYDKDF come from the germline V gene (reference sequence). The CDR3 DNA reads TGTGCCACCAGCAGAGATCTACCTAGCGGGAGGAGGACAGGTGAGCAGTTCTTC. Translating it yields CATSRDLPSGRRTGEQFF.

This rearrangement joins TRBV6-4 to TRBJ1-1; perhaps TRBD1 as D (5 bases). The CDR3 consists of 14 residues. Germline-derived CDR1 and CDR2 are MRHNA and SNTAGT. V gave up 6 bases and J gave up 4 bases, with 15 bases separating them. The CDR3 DNA follows: TGTGCCAGCAGCCCCGGGGAGGGGAGCACTGAAGCTTTCTTT. Translating it yields CASSPGEGSTEAFF.